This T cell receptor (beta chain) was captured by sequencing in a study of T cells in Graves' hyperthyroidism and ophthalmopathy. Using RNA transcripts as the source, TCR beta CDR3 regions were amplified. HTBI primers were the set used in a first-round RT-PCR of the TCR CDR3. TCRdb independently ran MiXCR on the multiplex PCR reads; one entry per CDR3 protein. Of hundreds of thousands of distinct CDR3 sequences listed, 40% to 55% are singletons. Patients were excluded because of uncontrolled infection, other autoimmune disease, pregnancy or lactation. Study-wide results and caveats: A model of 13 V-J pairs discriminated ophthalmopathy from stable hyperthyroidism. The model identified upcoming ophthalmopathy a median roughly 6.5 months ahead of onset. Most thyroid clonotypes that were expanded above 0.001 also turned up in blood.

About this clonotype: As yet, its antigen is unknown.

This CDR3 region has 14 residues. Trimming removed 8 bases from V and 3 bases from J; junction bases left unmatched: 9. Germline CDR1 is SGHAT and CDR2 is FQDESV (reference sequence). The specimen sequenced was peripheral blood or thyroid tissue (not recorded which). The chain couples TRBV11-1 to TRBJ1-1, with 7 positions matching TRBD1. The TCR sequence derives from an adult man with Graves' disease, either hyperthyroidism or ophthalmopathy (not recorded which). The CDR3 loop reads CASGRQGSHTEAFF. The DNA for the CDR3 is TGTGCCAGCGGGCGACAGGGCTCGCACACTGAAGCTTTCTTT. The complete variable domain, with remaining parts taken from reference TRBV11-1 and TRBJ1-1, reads EAEVAQSPRYKITEKSQAVAFWCDPISGHATLYWYRQILGQGPELLVQFQDESVVDDSQLPKDRFSAERLKGVDSTLKIQPAELGDSAMYLCASGRQGSHTEAFFGQGTRLTVV.